This TCR beta chain was observed in a study of cytomegalovirus exposure and HLA in healthy donors. About the study: The 95 to 150 validation repertoires used the same platform as the 550 to 750 first-cohort repertoires, a later analysis reported.

This clone appeared once. Its target is unknown. The V end was cut by 6 bases, the J end by 4 bases, with 10 bases between. The germline V gene has CDR1 MDHEN and CDR2 SYDVKM. The CDR3 is made up of 13 amino acids. Points from the study as a whole: The study labeled 150 to 200 TCR beta chains cytomegalovirus-associated. Subsequent analysis found a tendency for first-cohort TCR clusters to co-occur within the 120 or so validation repertoires.

The protocol was immunoSEQ multiplex PCR, while the TCRdb copy is restricted to in-frame clones and leaves out a portion. Here the sample spans some 90,000 clones, 95% to 97% being singletons. The chain carries TRBV28 and TRBJ2-1; D might be TRBD2 (7 bases). The sample taken for sequencing was PBMCs. This clonotype originated in a man between 18 and 29 years old in good health and CMV-seronegative. CDR3 in DNA: TGTGCCAGCAGGGAGGGGGGGTACAATGAGCAGTTCTTC. Translated: CASREGGYNEQFF.